This entry lists 17 T cell receptor beta chains sequenced from one sample in a study of PD-L1 blockade in urothelial cancer. Only in-frame clones appear in the TCRdb table, and some are missing; sequencing was by immunoSEQ multiplex PCR. This table holds 90,000 to 120,000 clones, roughly nine tenths found once. The sample consisted of PBMCs, taken around atezolizumab (anti-PD-L1) treatment. The receptors were gathered from a woman older than 75 with urothelial cancer.

This clone was observed once. The chain carries TRBV30 and TRBJ1-1; 8 nucleotides match TRBD1. This CDR3 has 16 residues. Losses at the gene ends were 3 bases for V and 5 bases for J; bases not matched to a gene: 14. Looked up from germline, CDR1 is GTSNPN and CDR2 is SVGIG (reference sequence). CDR3 residues: CAWRPTIGQGGTEAFF. The DNA for the CDR3 is TGTGCCTGGAGGCCCACGATAGGACAGGGTGGAACTGAAGCTTTCTTT. Looking up the rest from reference TRBV30 and TRBJ1-1 gives the full variable domain: SQTIHQWPATLVQPVGSPLSLECTVEGTSNPNLYWYRQAAGRGLQLLFYSVGIGQISSEVPQNLSASRPQDRQFILSSKKLLLSDSGFYLCAWRPTIGQGGTEAFFGQGTRLTVV.

V is TRBV6-1 and J is TRBJ1-1; 7 nucleotides match TRBD1. The germline CDR1 and CDR2 sequences are MNHNS and SASEGT. Trimming cost V 7 bases and J 2 bases; bases outside gene matches: 7. The CDR3 is made up of 14 amino acids. CDR3 in DNA: TGTGCCAGCACGAACAGGGGTGGCAACACTGAAGCTTTCTTT. It yields the protein CASTNRGGNTEAFF.

V usage is TRBV28 and J usage is TRBJ1-5, with TRBD1 as a possible D gene (6 bases). Germline V gene lookup returns CDR1 MDHEN and CDR2 SYDVKM. There are 14 residues in the CDR3. The V end lost 0 bases, the J end lost 9 bases, and 12 bases lay between the germline ends. The CDR3 sequence: CASSLWAGAGPQHF. DNA for the CDR3: TGTGCCAGCAGTTTATGGGCAGGGGCAGGGCCCCAGCATTTT.

This chain uses TRBV18 with TRBJ2-7; D unresolved. Germline CDR1 is KGHSH and CDR2 is LQKENI. The germline V and J ends were trimmed by 2 bases and 2 bases, with 13 bases remaining between them. The CDR3 has 15 amino acids. CDR3 nucleotides: TGTGCCAGCTCACCAGTGACCGCTGGGCCCTACGAGCAGTACTTC. Amino acid sequence: CASSPVTAGPYEQYF.

This chain uses TRBV27 with TRBJ2-7; 8 bases are a match to TRBD1. CDR3 length equals 14 residues. In germline, CDR1 is MNHEY, CDR2 SMNVEV (reference sequence). V trimming: 5 bases; J trimming: 5 bases; junction bases outside the gene matches: 8. CDR3 nucleotide sequence: TGTGCCAGCAGTCCCCTGGACAGGGTTGACGAGCAGTACTTC. It codes for CASSPLDRVDEQYF.

V is TRBV25-1 and J is TRBJ1-6; 9 nucleotides line up with TRBD1. The CDR3 sequence is 14 residues long. Germline CDR1 is MGHDK and CDR2 is SYGVNS. Trimming at V came to 4 bases and at J to 8 bases, leaving 3 bases not matched to a gene. The CDR3 sequence: CASSATGGDSPLHF. The CDR3 nucleotides are TGTGCCAGCAGTGCTACAGGGGGCGATTCACCCCTCCACTTT.

This chain joins TRBV19 and TRBJ2-3; D ambiguous. This CDR3 region has 13 residues. Germline V gene sequence: CDR1 LNHDA, CDR2 SQIVND (reference sequence). V lost 6 bases, J lost 7 bases, and 14 bases lay in between. The CDR3 bases are TGTGCCAGTAGGCCACTGGGCCAAAATACGCAGTATTTT. Protein product: CASRPLGQNTQYF.

The CDR3 protein is CSVVRLAAYNEQFF. The CDR3 coding sequence is TGCAGCGTTGTGAGACTAGCGGCATACAATGAGCAGTTCTTC. The chain employs TRBV29-1 and TRBJ2-1, with TRBD2 matching over 9 bases. Trimming took 4 bases from V and 4 from J; bases not matched to a gene: 5. Germline CDR1 and CDR2: SQVTM and ANQGSEA. The CDR3 is made up of 14 amino acids.

The CDR3: CASSWAGDGYTF. The CDR3 nucleotides read TGTGCCAGCAGTTGGGCAGGGGACGGCTACACCTTC. The chain couples TRBV28 to TRBJ1-2; D is perhaps TRBD1 (6 bases). Trimming pared 4 bases from V and 8 bases from J, leaving 11 bases between. The CDR3 covers 12 residues. Germline CDR1 MDHEN, CDR2 SYDVKM.

The CDR3 sequence is CASRPTQGPPINEQFF. The CDR3 DNA is TGTGCCAGCAGGCCGACTCAGGGGCCTCCGATTAATGAGCAGTTCTTC. This chain joins TRBV6-6 and TRBJ2-1; D is perhaps TRBD1 (6 bases). From germline, CDR1 is MNHNY and CDR2 SVGAGI (reference sequence). The CDR3 contains 16 residues. V gave up 6 bases and J gave up 7 bases, with 22 bases separating them.

This clone was seen only once. The chain couples TRBV5-1 to TRBJ1-1; D gene ambiguous. Germline values: CDR1 SGHRS, CDR2 YFSETQ. CDR3 length: 11 residues. The V and J ends lost 5 bases and 5 bases respectively, with 7 bases between them. The CDR3 coding sequence is TGCGCCAGCAGTGGGAGTACTGAAGCTTTCTTT. This sequence encodes CASSGSTEAFF.

J is TRBJ1-1 and V is TRBV1. TRBV1 is a listed pseudogene. This CDR3 is 13 amino acids long. CDR3 protein: CTSSQDWNTEAFF. CDR3 coding DNA: TGCACCAGCAGCCAAGACTGGAACACTGAAGCTTTCTTT.

In its sample, this clone was seen once. The chain recombines TRBV11-2 with TRBJ2-1; 15 bases are a match to TRBD2. V lost 5 bases, J lost 3 bases, and 2 bases stayed unmatched. Germline V gene sequence: CDR1 SGHAT, CDR2 FQNNGV. There are 16 residues in the CDR3. The CDR3 region has the DNA TGTGCCAGCAGCCCGGGACTAGCGGGAGGCTACAATGAGCAGTTCTTC. Translating it yields CASSPGLAGGYNEQFF.

The rearrangement uses TRBV9 and TRBJ2-7; D gene uncertain. CDR3 length: 13 residues. Germline CDR1 is SGDLS and CDR2 is YYNGEE. V lost 0 bases, J lost 1 base, and 5 bases lay in between. The CDR3, as DNA: TGTGCCAGCAGCGTAGATTTATCCTACGAGCAGTACTTC. This encodes CASSVDLSYEQYF.

This chain uses TRBV15 with TRBJ2-7; TRBD2 aligns across 9 bases. Germline trimming cut 0 bases from V and 2 bases from J; bases unmatched to any gene: 11. CDR3 length: 18 amino acids. Per germline, CDR1 LNHNV and CDR2 YYDKDF (reference sequence). The chain's CDR3 is CATSRDRVAGDLPYEQYF. CDR3 nucleotide sequence: TGTGCCACCAGCAGAGATAGGGTAGCGGGAGATCTTCCCTACGAGCAGTACTTC.

The rearrangement links TRBV2 to TRBJ1-5, with D maybe TRBD1 (6 bases). The V gene lost 6 bases and the J gene lost 1 base, with 19 bases spanning the gap. The CDR3 runs 17 residues. CDR1 SNHLY and CDR2 FYNNEI come from the germline V gene. The CDR3 region is CASSQDSGAVSNQPQHF. The CDR3 DNA is TGTGCCAGCAGCCAAGACTCAGGGGCGGTGAGCAATCAGCCCCAGCATTTT.

This chain connects TRBV15 to TRBJ2-3, with D maybe TRBD2 (5 bases). CDR3 length: 14 amino acids. V lost 0 bases and J 4 bases, leaving 8 bases between the germline ends. Germline CDR1 is LNHNV and CDR2 is YYDKDF (reference sequence). CDR3: CATSRDLGADTQYF. For the CDR3, the DNA is TGTGCCACCAGCAGAGATCTCGGGGCAGATACGCAGTATTTT.